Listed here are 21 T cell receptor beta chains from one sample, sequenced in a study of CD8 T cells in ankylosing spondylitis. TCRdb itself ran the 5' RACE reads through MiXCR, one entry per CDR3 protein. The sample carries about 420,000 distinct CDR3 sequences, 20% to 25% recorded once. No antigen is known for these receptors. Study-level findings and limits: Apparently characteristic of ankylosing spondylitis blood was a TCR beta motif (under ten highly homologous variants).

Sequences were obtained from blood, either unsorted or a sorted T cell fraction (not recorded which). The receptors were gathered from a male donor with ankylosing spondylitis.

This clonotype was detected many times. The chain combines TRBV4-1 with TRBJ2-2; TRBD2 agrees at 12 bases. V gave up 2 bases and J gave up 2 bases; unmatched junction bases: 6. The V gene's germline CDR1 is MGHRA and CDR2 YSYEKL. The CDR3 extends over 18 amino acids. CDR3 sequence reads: CASSQIGLAGNNTGELFF. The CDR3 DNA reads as TGCGCCAGCAGCCAAATCGGACTAGCGGGGAACAACACCGGGGAGCTGTTTTTT.

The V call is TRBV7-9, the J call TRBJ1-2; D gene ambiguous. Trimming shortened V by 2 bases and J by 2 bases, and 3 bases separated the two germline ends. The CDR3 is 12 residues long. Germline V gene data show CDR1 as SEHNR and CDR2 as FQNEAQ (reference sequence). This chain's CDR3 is CASSLQNYGYTF. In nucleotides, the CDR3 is TGTGCCAGCAGCTTACAGAACTATGGCTACACCTTC.

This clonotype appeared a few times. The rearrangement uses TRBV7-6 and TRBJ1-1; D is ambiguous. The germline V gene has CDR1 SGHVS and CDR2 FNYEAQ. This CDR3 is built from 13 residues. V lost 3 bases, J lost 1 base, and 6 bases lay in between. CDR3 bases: TGTGCCAGCAGCTTTAACTGGAACACTGAAGCTTTCTTT. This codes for CASSFNWNTEAFF.

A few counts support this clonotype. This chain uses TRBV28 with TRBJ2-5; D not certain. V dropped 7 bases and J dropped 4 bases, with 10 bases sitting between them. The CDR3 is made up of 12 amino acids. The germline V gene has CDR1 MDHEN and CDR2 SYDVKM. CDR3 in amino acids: CASTSTGETQYF. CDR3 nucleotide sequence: TGTGCCAGCACCTCGACCGGAGAGACCCAGTACTTC.

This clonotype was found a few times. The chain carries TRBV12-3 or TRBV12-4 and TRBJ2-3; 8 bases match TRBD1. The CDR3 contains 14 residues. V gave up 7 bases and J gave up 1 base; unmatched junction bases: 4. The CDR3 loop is CASNNRGGTDTQYF. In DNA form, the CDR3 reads TGTGCCAGCAACAACAGGGGGGGCACAGATACGCAGTATTTT.

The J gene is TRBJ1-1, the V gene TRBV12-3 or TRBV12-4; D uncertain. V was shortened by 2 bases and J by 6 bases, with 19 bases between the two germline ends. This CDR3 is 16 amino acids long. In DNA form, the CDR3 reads TGTGCCAGCAGTTTAAGTTTCTTGGGTGTTGGAGCTGAAGCTTTCTTT. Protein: CASSLSFLGVGAEAFF.

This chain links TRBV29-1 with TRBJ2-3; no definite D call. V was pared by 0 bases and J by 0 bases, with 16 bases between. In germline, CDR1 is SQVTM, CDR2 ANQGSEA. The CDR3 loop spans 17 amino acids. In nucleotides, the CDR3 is TGCAGCGTTGAAGATCTCGTTGCAGGCCAGAGCACAGATACGCAGTATTTT. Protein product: CSVEDLVAGQSTDTQYF.

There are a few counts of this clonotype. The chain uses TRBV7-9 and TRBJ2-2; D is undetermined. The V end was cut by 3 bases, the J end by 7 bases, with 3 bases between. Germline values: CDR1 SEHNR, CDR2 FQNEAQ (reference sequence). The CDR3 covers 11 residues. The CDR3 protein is CASSFIGELFF. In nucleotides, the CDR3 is TGTGCCAGCAGCTTCATCGGGGAGCTGTTTTTT.

The CDR3 loop reads CASSPTMTNTGELFF. Written as DNA, the CDR3 is TGTGCCAGCAGCCCAACAATGACGAACACCGGGGAGCTGTTTTTT. The V call is TRBV9, the J call TRBJ2-2, with no clear D. Per the germline V gene, CDR1 is SGDLS and CDR2 is YYNGEE. CDR3 length: 15 amino acids. The V and J ends lost 4 bases and 0 bases respectively, with 10 bases between them.

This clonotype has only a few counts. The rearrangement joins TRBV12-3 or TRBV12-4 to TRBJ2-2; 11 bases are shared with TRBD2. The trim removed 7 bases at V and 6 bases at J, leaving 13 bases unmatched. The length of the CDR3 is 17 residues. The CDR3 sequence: CASTRLSTSGRSGELFF. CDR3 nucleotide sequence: TGTGCCAGCACTCGTTTAAGTACTAGCGGGAGATCCGGGGAGCTGTTTTTT.

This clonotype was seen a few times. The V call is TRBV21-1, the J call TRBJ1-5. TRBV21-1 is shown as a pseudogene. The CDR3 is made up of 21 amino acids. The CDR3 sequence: CASSKDRVNPNRHRSNQPQHF. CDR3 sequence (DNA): TGTGCCAGCAGCAAAGATAGGGTAAACCCGAATCGACACAGAAGCAATCAGCCCCAGCATTTT.

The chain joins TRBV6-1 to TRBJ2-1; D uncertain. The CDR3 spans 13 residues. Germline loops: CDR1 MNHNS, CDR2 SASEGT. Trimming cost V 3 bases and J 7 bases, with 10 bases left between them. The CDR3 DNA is TGTGCCAGCAGTGACGGCGCTACTAATGAGCAGTTCTTC. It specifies CASSDGATNEQFF.

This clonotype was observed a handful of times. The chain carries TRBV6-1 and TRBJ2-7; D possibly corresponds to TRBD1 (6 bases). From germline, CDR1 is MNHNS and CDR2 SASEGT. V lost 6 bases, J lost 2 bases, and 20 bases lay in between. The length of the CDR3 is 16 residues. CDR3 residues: CASSNPFRTATYEQYF. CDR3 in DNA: TGTGCCAGCAGCAATCCTTTTAGGACAGCCACCTACGAGCAGTACTTC.

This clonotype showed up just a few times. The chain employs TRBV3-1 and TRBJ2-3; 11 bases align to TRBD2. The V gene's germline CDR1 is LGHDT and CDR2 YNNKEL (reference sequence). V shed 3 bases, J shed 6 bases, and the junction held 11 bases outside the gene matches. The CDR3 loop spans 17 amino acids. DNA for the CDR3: TGTGCCAGCAGCCATTTCCGACTAGCGGGAAAGAGTGATACGCAGTATTTT. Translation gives CASSHFRLAGKSDTQYF.

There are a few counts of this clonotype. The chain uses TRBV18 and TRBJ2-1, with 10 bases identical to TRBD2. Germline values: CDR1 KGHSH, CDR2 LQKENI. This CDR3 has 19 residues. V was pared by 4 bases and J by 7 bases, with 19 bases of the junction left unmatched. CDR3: CASSLTSGTHLRAKNEQFF. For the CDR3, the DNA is TGTGCCAGCTCACTAACTAGCGGGACCCACCTTCGGGCTAAAAATGAGCAGTTCTTC.

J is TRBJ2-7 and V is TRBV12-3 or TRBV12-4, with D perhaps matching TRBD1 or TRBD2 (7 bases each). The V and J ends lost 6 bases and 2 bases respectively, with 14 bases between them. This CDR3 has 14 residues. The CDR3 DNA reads TGTGCCAGCAGCAGACAGGGAGGGCCCTACGAGCAGTACTTC. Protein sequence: CASSRQGGPYEQYF.

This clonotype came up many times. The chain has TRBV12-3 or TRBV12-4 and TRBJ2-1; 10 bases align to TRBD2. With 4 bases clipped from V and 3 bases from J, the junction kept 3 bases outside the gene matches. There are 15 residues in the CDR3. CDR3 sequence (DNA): TGTGCCAGCAGTTCGACTAGCGGGCGCTACAATGAGCAGTTCTTC. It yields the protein CASSSTSGRYNEQFF.

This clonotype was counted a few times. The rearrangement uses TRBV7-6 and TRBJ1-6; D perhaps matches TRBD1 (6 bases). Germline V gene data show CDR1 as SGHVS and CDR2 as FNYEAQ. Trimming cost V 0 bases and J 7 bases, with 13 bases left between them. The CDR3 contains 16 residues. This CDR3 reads CASSLAGGPRNSPLHF. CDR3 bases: TGTGCCAGCAGCTTAGCAGGGGGGCCGCGCAATTCACCCCTCCACTTT.

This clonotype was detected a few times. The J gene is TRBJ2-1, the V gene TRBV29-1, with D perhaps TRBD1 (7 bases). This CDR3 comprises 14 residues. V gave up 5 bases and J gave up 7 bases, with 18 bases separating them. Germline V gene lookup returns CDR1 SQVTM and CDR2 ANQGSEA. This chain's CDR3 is CSVIITAGGNEQFF. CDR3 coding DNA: TGCAGCGTTATAATCACGGCAGGGGGGAATGAGCAGTTCTTC.

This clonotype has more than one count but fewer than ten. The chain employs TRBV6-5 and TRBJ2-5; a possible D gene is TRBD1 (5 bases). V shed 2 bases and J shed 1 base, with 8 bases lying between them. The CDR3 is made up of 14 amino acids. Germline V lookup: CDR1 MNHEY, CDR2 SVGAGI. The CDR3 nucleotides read TGTGCCAGCAGTTACGACGACAGCCAAGAGACCCAGTACTTC. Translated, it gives CASSYDDSQETQYF.

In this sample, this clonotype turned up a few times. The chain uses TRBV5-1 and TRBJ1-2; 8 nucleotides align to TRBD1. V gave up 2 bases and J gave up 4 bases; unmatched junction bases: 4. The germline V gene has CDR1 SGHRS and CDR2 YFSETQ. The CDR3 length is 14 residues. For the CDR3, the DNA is TGCGCCAGCAGCTTCGGGACAGGATCCTATGGCTACACCTTC. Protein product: CASSFGTGSYGYTF.